The rows below give T cell receptor beta chains drawn from one sample of a study of T cell responses to AZD1222 COVID-19 vaccine. Repertoires were generated with immunoSEQ multiplex PCR, while TCRdb's copy carries only in-frame clones and drops some. Among tens of thousands of clones listed, roughly 88% were seen once. The material sequenced was peripheral blood, taken 28 days after the second AZD1222 dose. The receptors stem from an adult who received the AZD1222 COVID-19 vaccine. CDR3s include the opening cysteine and the closing phenylalanine or tryptophan. The D gene is left open where the match is weak. Only part of the rows carry a size: once, few, many, or a class if the clone is expanded.

J gene: TRBJ2-7; D gene: NA; clone size: NA; V gene: TRBV5-4; CDR3 DNA: TGTGCCAGCACCAGGGACAAGAGCTCCTACGAGCAGTACTTC; CDR3 protein: CASTRDKSSYEQYF
J gene: TRBJ1-3; D gene: NA; clone size: few; V gene: TRBV7-2; CDR3 DNA: TGTGCCAGCAGCTCCCAGGCTCGGGGAAACACCATATATTTT; CDR3 protein: CASSSQARGNTIYF
J gene: TRBJ1-1; D gene: NA; clone size: NA; V gene: TRBV6-5; CDR3 DNA: TGTGCCAGCACTTTCGGGATGAACACTGAAGCTTTCTTT; CDR3 protein: CASTFGMNTEAFF
J gene: TRBJ1-5; D gene: NA; clone size: NA; V gene: TRBV21-1; CDR3 DNA: TGTGCCAGCAGCAAAGCGACTCTCGGGAGACATAGCAATCAGCCCCAGCATTTT; CDR3 protein: CASSKATLGRHSNQPQHF
J gene: TRBJ1-4; D gene: NA; clone size: NA; V gene: TRBV4-3; CDR3 DNA: TGCGCCAGCAGCCAAGATTTAGGGGCAGGGAGTGGAAAACTGTTTTTT; CDR3 protein: CASSQDLGAGSGKLFF
J gene: TRBJ1-5; D gene: NA; clone size: NA; V gene: TRBV12-5; CDR3 DNA: TGTGCTAGTGGTTCAGGTTTTAATCAGCCCCAGCATTTT; CDR3 protein: CASGSGFNQPQHF
J gene: TRBJ2-3; D gene: NA; clone size: once; V gene: TRBV5-1; CDR3 DNA: TGCGCCAGCAGCTTGGGGGTGCGGGACAACACAGATACGCAGTATTTT; CDR3 protein: CASSLGVRDNTDTQYF
J gene: TRBJ2-7; D gene: TRBD2; clone size: NA; V gene: TRBV25-1; CDR3 DNA: TGTGCCAGCAGTGATTCTAGCGGGGGGGCATACGAGCAGTACTTC; CDR3 protein: CASSDSSGGAYEQYF
J gene: TRBJ2-1; D gene: NA; clone size: NA; V gene: TRBV19; CDR3 DNA: TGTGCCAGTAGGAAGGGCTCCTACAATGAGCAGTTCTTC; CDR3 protein: CASRKGSYNEQFF
J gene: TRBJ2-5; D gene: NA; clone size: NA; V gene: TRBV19; CDR3 DNA: TGTGCCAGTAGTACACTGCAGGGAAACCAAGAGACCCAGTACTTC; CDR3 protein: CASSTLQGNQETQYF
J gene: TRBJ2-5; D gene: TRBD1; clone size: NA; V gene: TRBV7-2; CDR3 DNA: TGTGCCAGCAGCTTAGTAGGGGACAGTCAAGAGACCCAGTACTTC; CDR3 protein: CASSLVGDSQETQYF
J gene: TRBJ1-5; D gene: NA; clone size: NA; V gene: TRBV15; CDR3 DNA: TGTGCCACCAGCAGAGATTTGGATCAGCCCCAGCATTTT; CDR3 protein: CATSRDLDQPQHF
J gene: TRBJ1-4; D gene: NA; clone size: once; V gene: TRBV6-2/TRBV6-3; CDR3 DNA: TGTGCCAGCAGTTACTCCAGCGGAGAAAATGAAAAACTGTTTTTT; CDR3 protein: CASSYSSGENEKLFF
J gene: TRBJ2-2; D gene: NA; clone size: once; V gene: TRBV3-1/TRBV3-2; CDR3 DNA: TGTGCCGCTGGGGACACCGGGGAGCTGTTTTTT; CDR3 protein: CAAGDTGELFF
J gene: TRBJ2-3; D gene: NA; clone size: NA; V gene: TRBV4-3; CDR3 DNA: TGCGCCAGCAGCCTGGTCGGGACAGATACGCAGTATTTT; CDR3 protein: CASSLVGTDTQYF
J gene: TRBJ1-1; D gene: NA; clone size: NA; V gene: TRBV19; CDR3 DNA: TGTGCCAGTACCCCGACAGTGAACACTGAAGCTTTCTTT; CDR3 protein: CASTPTVNTEAFF
J gene: TRBJ1-2; D gene: NA; clone size: NA; V gene: TRBV3-1/TRBV3-2; CDR3 DNA: TGTGCCAGCAGCCAAGATGGCGGGGGAGTGAACTATGGCTACACCTTC; CDR3 protein: CASSQDGGGVNYGYTF
J gene: TRBJ1-6; D gene: NA; clone size: NA; V gene: TRBV27; CDR3 DNA: TGTGCCAGCAGTTTGGTAGTTTATAATTCACCCCTCCACTTT; CDR3 protein: CASSLVVYNSPLHF
J gene: TRBJ1-1; D gene: NA; clone size: NA; V gene: TRBV9; CDR3 DNA: TGTGCCAGCAGCGTAGATACAGGGTCGAGGACTGAAGCTTTCTTT; CDR3 protein: CASSVDTGSRTEAFF
J gene: TRBJ2-3; D gene: NA; clone size: NA; V gene: TRBV5-1; CDR3 DNA: TGCGCCAGCAGCTTGGACAGGAGCACAGATACGCAGTATTTT; CDR3 protein: CASSLDRSTDTQYF
J gene: TRBJ1-1; D gene: NA; clone size: NA; V gene: TRBV5-1; CDR3 DNA: TGCGCCAGCAGCTTACAATATCGCACTGAAGCTTTCTTT; CDR3 protein: CASSLQYRTEAFF
J gene: TRBJ1-2; D gene: NA; clone size: NA; V gene: TRBV2; CDR3 DNA: TGTGCCAGCAGTGAGAGAGGACCGACCTATGGCTACACCTTC; CDR3 protein: CASSERGPTYGYTF
J gene: TRBJ2-5; D gene: TRBD1; clone size: NA; V gene: TRBV19; CDR3 DNA: TGCGGCTCCGGACAGGGGTTGACCCAGTACTTC; CDR3 protein: CGSGQGLTQYF
J gene: TRBJ2-5; D gene: NA; clone size: NA; V gene: TRBV6-5; CDR3 DNA: TGTGCCAGCACCCACGGGCCCCTAGGAGAGACCCAGTACTTC; CDR3 protein: CASTHGPLGETQYF
J gene: TRBJ2-7; D gene: NA; clone size: NA; V gene: TRBV6-5; CDR3 DNA: TGTGCCAGCACCGAGGCCGCGCGTCGCGAGCAGTACTTC; CDR3 protein: CASTEAARREQYF
J gene: TRBJ1-1; D gene: NA; clone size: NA; V gene: TRBV10-3; CDR3 DNA: TGTGCCATCAAACTTCAGGGGAACACTGAAGCTTTCTTT; CDR3 protein: CAIKLQGNTEAFF
J gene: TRBJ2-7; D gene: TRBD1; clone size: NA; V gene: TRBV24-1; CDR3 DNA: TGTGCCACCAGTGATGGGACAGGGGAATACTTC; CDR3 protein: CATSDGTGEYF
J gene: TRBJ2-3; D gene: NA; clone size: NA; V gene: TRBV6-5; CDR3 DNA: TGTGCCAGCAGTTCGGGTCGGGGAAGGGGTACGCAGTATTTT; CDR3 protein: CASSSGRGRGTQYF
J gene: TRBJ1-1; D gene: NA; clone size: NA; V gene: TRBV7-2; CDR3 DNA: TGTGCCAGCAGCTTAGACACTGAAGCTTTCTTT; CDR3 protein: CASSLDTEAFF
J gene: TRBJ1-3; D gene: NA; clone size: NA; V gene: TRBV5-1; CDR3 DNA: TGCGCCAGCAGCTCGTCAGGGGATGGAAACACCATATATTTT; CDR3 protein: CASSSSGDGNTIYF
J gene: TRBJ2-1; D gene: NA; clone size: NA; V gene: TRBV7-2; CDR3 DNA: TGTGCCAGCAGCTTATCGGGCGGGGTCAATGAGCAGTTCTTC; CDR3 protein: CASSLSGGVNEQFF
J gene: TRBJ1-6; D gene: NA; clone size: NA; V gene: TRBV12-3/TRBV12-4; CDR3 DNA: TGTGCCAGCAGTTTAGGCAGGGAATCACCCCTCCACTTT; CDR3 protein: CASSLGRESPLHF
J gene: TRBJ1-1; D gene: NA; clone size: NA; V gene: TRBV29-1; CDR3 DNA: TGCAGCGCCTTAATCACTGAAGCTTTCTTT; CDR3 protein: CSALITEAFF
J gene: TRBJ1-4; D gene: TRBD1; clone size: once; V gene: TRBV16; CDR3 DNA: TGTGCCAGCAGCCTCAGGGGGACGAATAATGAAAAACTGTTTTTT; CDR3 protein: CASSLRGTNNEKLFF
J gene: TRBJ1-5; D gene: NA; clone size: NA; V gene: TRBV5-5; CDR3 DNA: TGTGCCAGCAGCCGAACCTCTGCCGACAGCAATCAGCCCCAGCATTTT; CDR3 protein: CASSRTSADSNQPQHF
J gene: TRBJ2-1; D gene: NA; clone size: NA; V gene: TRBV5-1; CDR3 DNA: TGCGCCAGCAGCTTATCCGGGAGCTCCTACAATGAGCAGTTCTTC; CDR3 protein: CASSLSGSSYNEQFF
J gene: TRBJ1-3; D gene: TRBD1; clone size: NA; V gene: TRBV6-5; CDR3 DNA: TGTGCCAGCAGGTCCGGGACAGGGAGTGGAAACACCATATATTTT; CDR3 protein: CASRSGTGSGNTIYF
J gene: TRBJ1-6; D gene: TRBD1; clone size: NA; V gene: TRBV19; CDR3 DNA: TGTGCCAGTAGCGGACAGGGAGATTCACCCCTCCACTTT; CDR3 protein: CASSGQGDSPLHF
J gene: TRBJ1-5; D gene: NA; clone size: NA; V gene: TRBV28; CDR3 DNA: TGTGCCAGCAGAACCCCAGGGGGCAATCAGCCCCAGCATTTT; CDR3 protein: CASRTPGGNQPQHF
J gene: TRBJ2-2; D gene: TRBD1; clone size: NA; V gene: TRBV29-1; CDR3 DNA: TGCAGCGTTGACGGGACAGCCACCGGGGAGCTGTTTTTT; CDR3 protein: CSVDGTATGELFF
J gene: TRBJ2-2; D gene: TRBD2; clone size: once; V gene: TRBV7-6; CDR3 DNA: TGTGCCAGCAGCTTAGGGACTAGCGGGGGCGCGAACACCGGGGAGCTGTTTTTT; CDR3 protein: CASSLGTSGGANTGELFF
J gene: TRBJ2-5; D gene: NA; clone size: NA; V gene: TRBV7-2; CDR3 DNA: TGTGCCAGCAGCTTAGCGATCACACAAGAGACCCAGTACTTC; CDR3 protein: CASSLAITQETQYF